This record concerns one T cell receptor (beta chain) sequence. The antigen is undetermined. The data derive from a study of T cells after yellow fever vaccination. Overall study findings and caveats: One caveat is that FACS-sorted repertoires could contain abundant clonotypes contaminating from the bulk population. The appearance of a small share of clonotypes in both CD4 and CD8 compartments was observed.

TCRdb ran MiXCR on the 5' RACE reads and lists one entry per CDR3 protein. The table includes hundreds of thousands of distinct CDR3 sequences, 6.2% detected once. J lost 2 bases, V lost 0 bases, and 5 bases had no gene match. CDR1 DFQATT and CDR2 SNEGSKA come from the germline V gene (reference sequence). The CDR3 extends over 16 amino acids. This chain uses TRBV20-1 with TRBJ2-1; 9 nucleotides line up with TRBD2. The specimen comprised PBMCs, sampled 5 days after the yellow fever booster vaccination. The TCR comes from a man in his thirties or forties who received the YFV17D yellow fever vaccine. CDR3 sequence: CSARDSSGSPYNEQFF. The CDR3 nucleotides read TGCAGTGCTAGAGATAGTAGCGGGAGTCCCTACAATGAGCAGTTCTTC.